These 29 T cell receptor beta chains originate from one sample sequenced in a study of blood T cell repertoires in COVID-19. Using immunoSEQ multiplex PCR, the repertoire was profiled, and TCRdb retains in-frame clones only, with some absent. The table has 200,000 to 250,000 clones, more than 80% seen once. Sequenced sample: PBMCs or T cells enriched from blood (not recorded which). The source is a woman under 30 in a cohort exposed to, infected with or recovered from COVID-19 (not recorded which).

V usage is TRBV19 and J usage is TRBJ2-7; TRBD2 aligns across 9 bases. Germline values: CDR1 LNHDA, CDR2 SQIVND (reference sequence). J was trimmed by 2 bases and V by 3 bases; bases with no gene match: 11. CDR3 length: 17 residues. The CDR3 sequence is CASSILSSLAGTYEQYF. The CDR3 DNA reads TGTGCCAGTAGTATCCTAAGTTCCCTAGCGGGGACCTACGAGCAGTACTTC.

The genes are TRBV5-5 and TRBJ2-5; a possible D gene is TRBD1 (6 bases). Trimming shortened V by 1 base and J by 2 bases, and 9 bases separated the two germline ends. CDR1 and CDR2 from the germline V gene are SGHKS and YYEKEE (reference sequence). This CDR3 is built from 14 residues. The CDR3 sequence: CASSLRTDQETQYF. The CDR3 region has the DNA TGTGCCAGCAGCTTGCGGACAGATCAAGAGACCCAGTACTTC.

This clone was counted a single time. Additional DNA sequences in this sample encode the identical CDR3. The V call is TRBV6-5, the J call TRBJ1-5; D gene uncertain. Trimming took 4 bases from V and 4 from J, leaving 5 bases between them. Germline CDR1 is MNHEY and CDR2 is SVGAGI. The CDR3 sequence is 12 residues long. CDR3 DNA sequence: TGTGCCAGCAGTTCCCCAAATCAGCCCCAGCATTTT. Protein product: CASSSPNQPQHF.

V is TRBV3-1 (or the pseudogene TRBV3-2) and J is TRBJ2-7; 9 bases line up with TRBD1. In germline, CDR1 is LGHDT, CDR2 YNNKEL (reference sequence). CDR3 length equals 14 residues. The V segment lost 4 bases and the J segment 6 bases; nucleotides outside the gene matches: 7. The CDR3 is CASSLEGTGSEQYF. CDR3 DNA sequence: TGTGCCAGCAGCCTTGAGGGGACAGGGTCCGAGCAGTACTTC.

This chain uses TRBV28 with TRBJ1-1; perhaps TRBD1 as D (5 bases). Germline-derived CDR1 and CDR2 are MDHEN and SYDVKM. Trimming took 6 bases from V and 4 from J, leaving 12 bases between them. The CDR3 sequence is 13 residues long. The CDR3: CASSLVGGTEAFF. CDR3 coding DNA: TGTGCCAGCAGCCTTGTCGGGGGCACTGAAGCTTTCTTT.

J is TRBJ1-5 and V is TRBV6-1, with TRBD1 as a possible D gene (5 bases). The V end was cut by 8 bases, the J end by 2 bases, with 7 bases between. The germline V gene encodes CDR1 MNHNS and CDR2 SASEGT. This CDR3 has 12 amino acids. In DNA form, the CDR3 reads TGTGCCAGCGGGGCGGGCAATCAGCCCCAGCATTTT. Residues: CASGAGNQPQHF.

This clone showed up just once. The rearrangement links TRBV6-4 to TRBJ2-1; TRBD2 matches at 13 bases. Germline-derived CDR1 and CDR2 are MRHNA and SNTAGT. The V and J ends lost 5 bases and 6 bases, in that order; junction bases with no gene match: 7. This CDR3 is built from 16 residues. As DNA, the CDR3 is TGTGCCAGCAGTACCTGGGGACTAGCGGGAACCAATGAGCAGTTCTTC. Amino acid sequence: CASSTWGLAGTNEQFF.

V is TRBV7-9 and J is TRBJ1-1, with 10 bases that match TRBD1. V was clipped by 5 bases and J by 7 bases; unmatched bases: 10. Per the germline V gene, CDR1 is SEHNR and CDR2 is FQNEAQ (reference sequence). This CDR3 has 15 amino acids. The CDR3 coding sequence is TGTGCCAGCAGCACCGGGACAGGGGCGGAGGGTGAAGCTTTCTTT. This translates into CASSTGTGAEGEAFF.

This clone was seen once. V gene TRBV7-9 combines with J gene TRBJ2-1; 7 positions agree with TRBD2. Germline trimming cut 10 bases from V and 1 base from J; bases unmatched to any gene: 13. This CDR3 is built from 16 residues. In germline, CDR1 is SEHNR, CDR2 FQNEAQ (reference sequence). As DNA, the CDR3 is TGTGCCACCCCCGCAGTAGCGGGTACTTCCTACAATGAGCAGTTCTTC. Amino acids: CATPAVAGTSYNEQFF.

V usage is TRBV7-9 and J usage is TRBJ2-1, with D perhaps TRBD1 (6 bases). Trimming left V 1 base short and J 5 bases short, with 12 bases between. This CDR3 has 15 amino acids. The germline V gene encodes CDR1 SEHNR and CDR2 FQNEAQ (reference sequence). CDR3 sequence: CASSLGTGSHNEQFF. CDR3 bases: TGTGCCAGCAGCTTAGGTACAGGGTCCCACAATGAGCAGTTCTTC.

The chain is built from TRBV5-4 and TRBJ2-3; the match to TRBD2 covers 9 bases. CDR1 and CDR2 from the germline V gene are SGHNT and YYREEE (reference sequence). CDR3 length: 16 amino acids. Trimming removed 1 base from V and 6 bases from J; junction bases left unmatched: 9. The CDR3 region has the DNA TGTGCCAGCAGCTTGTGGGCTAGCGGGGTTGGGGATACGCAGTATTTT. It is translated as CASSLWASGVGDTQYF.

The DNA of the CDR3 is TGTGCCACCAGTGATACCGGGACAGGGAGCTATGGCTACACCTTC. The encoded protein is CATSDTGTGSYGYTF. The chain is built from TRBV24-1 and TRBJ1-2; 9 positions match TRBD1. CDR3 length: 15 residues. Germline V gives CDR1 KGHDR, CDR2 SFDVKD. The J segment lost 4 bases and the V segment lost 3 bases, leaving 5 bases of the junction unmatched.

The chain uses TRBV18 and TRBJ1-1; 10 bases match TRBD1. V was clipped by 4 bases and J by 5 bases; unmatched bases: 4. The CDR3 is made up of 14 amino acids. Germline-derived CDR1 and CDR2 are KGHSH and LQKENI. The CDR3 loop reads CASSLGTGETEAFF. DNA of the CDR3: TGTGCCAGCTCACTTGGGACAGGGGAGACTGAAGCTTTCTTT.

V gene TRBV5-8 combines with J gene TRBJ1-2, with D tentatively TRBD1 (5 bases). V lost 1 base and J 6 bases, leaving 16 bases between the germline ends. Germline V CDR1 and CDR2: SGHTS, YDEGEE. This CDR3 has 15 amino acids. The CDR3 here is CASSLLEGPLDGYTF. The CDR3 nucleotides are TGTGCCAGCAGCTTGTTGGAGGGACCCCTGGATGGCTACACCTTC.

The chain recombines TRBV21-1 with TRBJ2-7; the table's D call TRBD1 went unverified against the DNA. TRBV21-1 is described as a pseudogene. This CDR3 spans 14 amino acids. This CDR3 reads CASSKSQGIYEQYF. CDR3 DNA sequence: TGTGCCAGCAGCAAGTCCCAGGGGATCTACGAGCAGTACTTC.

The CDR3 bases are TGTGCCAGCAGCTCGAGGCCGGACAGGGCGAACACTGAAGCTTTCTTT. It is translated as CASSSRPDRANTEAFF. The chain recombines TRBV11-2 with TRBJ1-1; 8 bases are a match to TRBD1. Germline CDR1 reads SGHAT; CDR2 reads FQNNGV. The CDR3 contains 16 residues. The J segment lost 1 base and the V segment lost 4 bases, leaving 8 bases of the junction unmatched.

This clone was seen a few times. The chain uses TRBV29-1 and TRBJ1-3; D remains ambiguous. The CDR3 is 13 residues long. Trimming removed 5 bases at V and 3 bases at J, with 11 bases between. CDR1 and CDR2 from the germline V gene are SQVTM and ANQGSEA. Written as DNA, the CDR3 is TGCAGCGTTCCCGCCGGTAGTGGAAACACCATATATTTT. Its protein is CSVPAGSGNTIYF.

This clone was detected only once. J is TRBJ1-5 and V is TRBV25-1; D is perhaps TRBD1 (5 bases). Between the trimmed V and J ends, which lost 5 bases and 11 bases, there was a span of 10 bases. Germline CDR1 MGHDK, CDR2 SYGVNS. The CDR3 length is 11 residues. The CDR3 region is CASSHGGSQHF. The DNA of the CDR3 is TGTGCCAGCAGTCATGGGGGGTCCCAGCATTTT.

This chain joins TRBV20-1 and TRBJ1-2, with D possibly TRBD1 on 6 matching bases. CDR1 and CDR2 (germline): DFQATT, SNEGSKA (reference sequence). The CDR3 totals 11 residues. The CDR3 bases are TGCAGACCAGGGGCAGGGGACGGCTACACCTTC. Translated: CRPGAGDGYTF.

The rearrangement links TRBV5-1 to TRBJ2-7, with 9 bases fitting TRBD1. The CDR3 runs 14 residues. CDR1 and CDR2 (germline): SGHRS, YFSETQ. The V segment lost 4 bases and the J segment 1 base; nucleotides outside the gene matches: 3. CDR3 residues: CASSRDRVSYEQYF. The CDR3 DNA reads as TGCGCCAGCAGCAGGGACAGGGTTTCCTACGAGCAGTACTTC.

The V and J genes are TRBV6-5 and TRBJ1-5; TRBD1 aligns across 11 bases. The CDR3 is 15 amino acids. Germline CDR1 is MNHEY and CDR2 is SVGAGI. The J segment lost 5 bases and the V segment lost 8 bases, leaving 8 bases of the junction unmatched. The CDR3 protein is CASSWTGGADQPQHF. CDR3 nucleotide sequence: TGTGCCAGCTCCTGGACAGGGGGCGCGGATCAGCCCCAGCATTTT.

CDR3 sequence reads: CASSGGGGAYEQYF. Written as DNA, the CDR3 is TGTGCCAGCAGCGGGGGCGGGGGGGCCTACGAGCAGTACTTC. The chain combines TRBV11-2 with TRBJ2-7, with 9 bases matching TRBD2. This CDR3 region has 14 residues. Germline lookup yields CDR1 SGHAT and CDR2 FQNNGV. The V gene end was trimmed by 5 bases and the J gene end by 2 bases; junction bases not matched to a gene: 4.

This clone was observed a single time. The V call is TRBV13, the J call TRBJ2-7; TRBD1 agrees at 7 bases. V lost 10 bases and J lost 0; bases outside the gene matches: 6. Germline loops: CDR1 PRHDT, CDR2 FYEKMQ (reference sequence). This CDR3 contains 13 residues. CDR3 DNA: TGTGCCACGACAGGGATAGACTCCTACGAGCAGTACTTC. It is translated as CATTGIDSYEQYF.

The chain employs TRBV20-1 and TRBJ2-1; 7 bases match TRBD1. The germline CDR1 and CDR2 sequences are DFQATT and SNEGSKA (reference sequence). V shed 3 bases, J shed 3 bases, and the junction held 2 bases outside the gene matches. The CDR3 has 13 residues. CDR3 nucleotides: TGCAGTGCTAGTAGGGGGCTCTACAATGAGCAGTTCTTC. This codes for CSASRGLYNEQFF.

This rearrangement joins TRBV28 to TRBJ1-2; a weak D match, TRBD1 (5 bases). Trimming took 3 bases from V and 0 from J, leaving 8 bases between them. The germline gives CDR1 MDHEN, CDR2 SYDVKM. The CDR3 runs 14 residues. The CDR3 reads CASSFGGANYGYTF. Written as DNA, the CDR3 is TGTGCCAGCAGTTTTGGAGGGGCTAACTATGGCTACACCTTC.

The rearrangement links TRBV6-5 to TRBJ1-1; D might be TRBD1 (6 bases). The CDR3 has 15 amino acids. V shed 5 bases and J shed 1 base, with 14 bases lying between them. The germline CDR1 and CDR2 sequences are MNHEY and SVGAGI. DNA of the CDR3: TGTGCCAGCAGTCTAGGGGGGGCAGCGAACACTGAAGCTTTCTTT. Protein sequence: CASSLGGAANTEAFF.

The chain couples TRBV12-3 or TRBV12-4 to TRBJ2-7; the match to TRBD1 covers 9 bases. The ends lost 6 bases at V and 9 bases at J; junction bases unmatched: 9. CDR3 size: 13 residues. CDR3 DNA: TGTGCCAGCAGCCCCCGGGACAGGGATTCGCAGTACTTC. This sequence encodes CASSPRDRDSQYF.

The V call is TRBV6-4, the J call TRBJ2-1; 7 bases map to TRBD2. The CDR3 spans 14 residues. The ends lost 6 bases at V and 8 bases at J; junction bases unmatched: 10. CDR1 is MRHNA and CDR2 is SNTAGT in the germline V gene. For the CDR3, the DNA is TGTGCCAGCAGGGGGTCCGGGGAGGGAGATGAGCAGTTCTTC. The encoded protein is CASRGSGEGDEQFF.

The chain joins TRBV19 to TRBJ1-2; perhaps TRBD1 as D (6 bases). CDR3 length equals 13 residues. Germline V CDR1 and CDR2: LNHDA, SQIVND (reference sequence). Between the trimmed V and J ends, which lost 7 bases and 5 bases, there was a span of 14 bases. CDR3 in DNA: TGTGCCAGTATGGGGGGGCGAGGGTATGGCTACACCTTC. This codes for CASMGGRGYGYTF. The whole variable domain, filled in from reference TRBV19 and TRBJ1-2, reads DGGITQSPKYLFRKEGQNVTLSCEQNLNHDAMYWYRQDPGQGLRLIYYSQIVNDFQKGDIAEGYSVSREKKESFPLTVTSAQKNPTAFYLCASMGGRGYGYTFGSGTRLTVV.